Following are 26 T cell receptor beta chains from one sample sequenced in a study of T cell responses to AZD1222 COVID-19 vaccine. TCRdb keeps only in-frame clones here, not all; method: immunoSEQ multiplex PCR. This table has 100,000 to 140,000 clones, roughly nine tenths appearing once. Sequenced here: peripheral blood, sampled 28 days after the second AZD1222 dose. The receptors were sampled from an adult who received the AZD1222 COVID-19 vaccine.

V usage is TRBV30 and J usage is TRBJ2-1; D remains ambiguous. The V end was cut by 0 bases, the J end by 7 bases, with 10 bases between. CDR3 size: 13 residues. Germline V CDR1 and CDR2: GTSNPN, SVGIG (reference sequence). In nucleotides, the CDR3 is TGTGCCTGGAGTGTACCTAGGGTAAATGAGCAGTTCTTC. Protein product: CAWSVPRVNEQFF. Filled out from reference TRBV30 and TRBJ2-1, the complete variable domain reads SQTIHQWPATLVQPVGSPLSLECTVEGTSNPNLYWYRQAAGRGLQLLFYSVGIGQISSEVPQNLSASRPQDRQFILSSKKLLLSDSGFYLCAWSVPRVNEQFFGPGTRLTVL.

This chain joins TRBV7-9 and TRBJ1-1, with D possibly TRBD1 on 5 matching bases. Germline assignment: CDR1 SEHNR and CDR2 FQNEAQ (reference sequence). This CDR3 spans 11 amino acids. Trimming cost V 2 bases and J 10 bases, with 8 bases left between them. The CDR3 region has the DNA TGTGCCAGCAGCTTATCGGGGGGAGCTTTCTTT. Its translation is CASSLSGGAFF.

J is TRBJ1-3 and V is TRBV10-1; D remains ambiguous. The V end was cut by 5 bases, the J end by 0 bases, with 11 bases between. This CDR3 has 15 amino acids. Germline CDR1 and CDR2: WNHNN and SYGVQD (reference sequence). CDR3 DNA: TGCGCCAGCAGTTCCGCGACGAGCTCTGGAAACACCATATATTTT. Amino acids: CASSSATSSGNTIYF.

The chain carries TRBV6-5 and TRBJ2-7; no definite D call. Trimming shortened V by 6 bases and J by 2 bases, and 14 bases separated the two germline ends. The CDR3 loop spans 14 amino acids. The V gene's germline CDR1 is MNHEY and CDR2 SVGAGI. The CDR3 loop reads CASSTLSLPYEQYF. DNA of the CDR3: TGTGCCAGCAGCACCTTGAGTCTGCCCTACGAGCAGTACTTC.

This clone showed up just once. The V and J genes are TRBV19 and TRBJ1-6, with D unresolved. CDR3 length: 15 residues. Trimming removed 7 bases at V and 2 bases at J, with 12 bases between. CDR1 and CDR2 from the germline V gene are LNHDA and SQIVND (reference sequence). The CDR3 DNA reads TGTGCCAGTAAGAGGGAGGCCACCTATAATTCACCCCTCCACTTT. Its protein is CASKREATYNSPLHF.

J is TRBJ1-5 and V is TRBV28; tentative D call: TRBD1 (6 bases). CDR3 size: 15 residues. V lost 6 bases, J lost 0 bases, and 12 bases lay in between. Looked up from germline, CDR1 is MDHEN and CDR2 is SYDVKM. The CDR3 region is CASSFTGSSNQPQHF. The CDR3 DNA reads TGTGCCAGCAGCTTTACAGGGTCTAGCAATCAGCCCCAGCATTTT.

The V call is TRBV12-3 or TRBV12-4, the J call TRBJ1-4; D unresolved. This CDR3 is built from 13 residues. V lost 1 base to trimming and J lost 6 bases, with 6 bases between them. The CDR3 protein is CASSLGEDEKLFF. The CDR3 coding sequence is TGTGCCAGCAGTTTAGGGGAGGATGAAAAACTGTTTTTT.

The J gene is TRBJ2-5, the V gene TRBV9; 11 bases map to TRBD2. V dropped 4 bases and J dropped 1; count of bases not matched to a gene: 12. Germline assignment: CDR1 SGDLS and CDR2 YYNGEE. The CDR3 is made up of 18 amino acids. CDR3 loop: CASSSGASGGPVQETQYF. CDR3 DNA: TGTGCCAGCAGCTCAGGGGCTAGCGGGGGGCCCGTCCAAGAGACCCAGTACTTC.

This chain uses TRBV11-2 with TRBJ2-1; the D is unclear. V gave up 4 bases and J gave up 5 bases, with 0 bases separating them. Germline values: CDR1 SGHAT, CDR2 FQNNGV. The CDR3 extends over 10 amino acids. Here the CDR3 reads CASSYNEQFF. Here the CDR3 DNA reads TGTGCCAGCAGCTACAATGAGCAGTTCTTC.

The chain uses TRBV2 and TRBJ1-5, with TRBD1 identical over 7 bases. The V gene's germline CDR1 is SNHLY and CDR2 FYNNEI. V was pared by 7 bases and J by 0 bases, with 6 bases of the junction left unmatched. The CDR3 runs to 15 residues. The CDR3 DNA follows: TGTGCCAGCAAAGGGACAGATCTTAGCAATCAGCCCCAGCATTTT. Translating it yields CASKGTDLSNQPQHF.

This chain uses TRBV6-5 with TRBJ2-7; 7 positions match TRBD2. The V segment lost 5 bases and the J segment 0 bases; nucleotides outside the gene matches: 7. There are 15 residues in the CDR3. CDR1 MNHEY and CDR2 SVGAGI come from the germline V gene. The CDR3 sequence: CASSHLTGGSYEQYF. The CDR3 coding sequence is TGTGCCAGCAGTCACTTGACGGGGGGCTCCTACGAGCAGTACTTC.

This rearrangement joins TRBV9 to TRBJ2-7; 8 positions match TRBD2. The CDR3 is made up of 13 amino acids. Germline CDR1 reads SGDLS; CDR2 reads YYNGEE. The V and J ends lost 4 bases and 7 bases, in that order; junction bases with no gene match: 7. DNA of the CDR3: TGTGCCAGCAGCCAGAGCGGGGGAGCGGAGCAGTACTTC. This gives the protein CASSQSGGAEQYF.

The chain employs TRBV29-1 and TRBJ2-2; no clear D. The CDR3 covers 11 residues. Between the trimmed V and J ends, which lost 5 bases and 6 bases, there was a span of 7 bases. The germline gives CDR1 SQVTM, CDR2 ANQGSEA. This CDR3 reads CSVRRAGELFF. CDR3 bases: TGCAGCGTTCGACGGGCCGGGGAGCTGTTTTTT.

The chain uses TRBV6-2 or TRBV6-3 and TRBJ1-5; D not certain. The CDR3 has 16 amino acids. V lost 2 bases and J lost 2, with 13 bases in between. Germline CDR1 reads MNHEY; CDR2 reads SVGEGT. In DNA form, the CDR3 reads TGTGCCAGCAGTTACCGCCCGGAATGGGGCAATCAGCCCCAGCATTTT. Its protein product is CASSYRPEWGNQPQHF.

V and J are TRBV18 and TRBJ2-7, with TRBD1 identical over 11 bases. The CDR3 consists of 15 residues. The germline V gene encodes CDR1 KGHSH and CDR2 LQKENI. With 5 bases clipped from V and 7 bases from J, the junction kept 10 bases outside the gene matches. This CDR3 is CASSVSGTGGREQYF. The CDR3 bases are TGTGCCAGCTCAGTCTCCGGGACAGGGGGAAGAGAGCAGTACTTC.

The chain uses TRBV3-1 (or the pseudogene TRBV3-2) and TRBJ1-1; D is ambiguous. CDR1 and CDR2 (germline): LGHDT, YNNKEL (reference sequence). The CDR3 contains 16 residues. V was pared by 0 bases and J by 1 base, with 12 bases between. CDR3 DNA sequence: TGTGCCAGCAGCCAAGAACTGGGATTGGAGAACACTGAAGCTTTCTTT. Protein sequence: CASSQELGLENTEAFF.

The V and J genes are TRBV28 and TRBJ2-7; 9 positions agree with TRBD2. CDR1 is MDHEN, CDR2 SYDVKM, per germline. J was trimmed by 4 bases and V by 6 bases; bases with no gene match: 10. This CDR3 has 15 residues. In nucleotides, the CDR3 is TGTGCCAGCAGCACAAGCGGGGGGCATGTTTACGAGCAGTACTTC. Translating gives CASSTSGGHVYEQYF.

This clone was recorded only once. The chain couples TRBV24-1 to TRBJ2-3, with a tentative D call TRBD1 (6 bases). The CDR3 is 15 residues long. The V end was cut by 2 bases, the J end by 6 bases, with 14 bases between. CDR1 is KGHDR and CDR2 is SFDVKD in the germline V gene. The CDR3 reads CATSDSQGPGDTQYF. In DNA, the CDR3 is TGTGCCACCAGTGATTCCCAGGGGCCGGGCGATACGCAGTATTTT.

CDR3 DNA: TGTGCCAGCAGGTTGTGGACAGGGGACTACAATGAGCAGTTCTTC. Residues: CASRLWTGDYNEQFF. The rearrangement joins TRBV2 to TRBJ2-1; 9 nucleotides line up with TRBD1. The CDR3 has 15 residues. After removal of 6 bases from V and 3 bases from J, the junction contained 6 bases not matched to a gene. Germline V gene lookup returns CDR1 SNHLY and CDR2 FYNNEI. Drawing the rest from reference TRBV2 and TRBJ2-1, the complete variable domain is EPEVTQTPSHQVTQMGQEVILRCVPISNHLYFYWYRQILGQKVEFLVSFYNNEISEKSEIFDDQFSVERPDGSNFTLKIRSTKLEDSAMYFCASRLWTGDYNEQFFGPGTRLTVL.

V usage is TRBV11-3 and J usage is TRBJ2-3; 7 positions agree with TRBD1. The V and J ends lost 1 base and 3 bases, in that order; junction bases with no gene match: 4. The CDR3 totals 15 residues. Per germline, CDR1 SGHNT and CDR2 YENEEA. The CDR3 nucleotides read TGTGCCAGCAGCTTAGCGGGACAGTCGACAGATACGCAGTATTTT. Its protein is CASSLAGQSTDTQYF.

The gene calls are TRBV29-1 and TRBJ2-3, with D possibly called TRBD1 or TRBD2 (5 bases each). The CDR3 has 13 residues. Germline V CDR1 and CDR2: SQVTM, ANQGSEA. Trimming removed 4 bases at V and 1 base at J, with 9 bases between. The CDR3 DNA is TGCAGCGTTGTAGTGGGGGGCACAGATACGCAGTATTTT. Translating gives CSVVVGGTDTQYF.

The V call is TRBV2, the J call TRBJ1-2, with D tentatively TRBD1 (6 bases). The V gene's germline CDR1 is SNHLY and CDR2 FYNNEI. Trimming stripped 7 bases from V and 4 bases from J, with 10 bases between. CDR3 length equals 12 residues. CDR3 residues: CASKGQAYGYTF. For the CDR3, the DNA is TGTGCCAGCAAGGGACAAGCCTATGGCTACACCTTC. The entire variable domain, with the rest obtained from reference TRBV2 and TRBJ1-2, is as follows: EPEVTQTPSHQVTQMGQEVILRCVPISNHLYFYWYRQILGQKVEFLVSFYNNEISEKSEIFDDQFSVERPDGSNFTLKIRSTKLEDSAMYFCASKGQAYGYTFGSGTRLTVV.

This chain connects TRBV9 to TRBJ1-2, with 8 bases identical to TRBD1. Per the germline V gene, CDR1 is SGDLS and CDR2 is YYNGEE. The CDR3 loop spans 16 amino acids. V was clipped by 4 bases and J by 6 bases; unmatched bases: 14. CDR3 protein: CASSPYTTGADNGYTF. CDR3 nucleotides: TGTGCCAGCAGCCCCTATACGACAGGGGCCGACAATGGCTACACCTTC.

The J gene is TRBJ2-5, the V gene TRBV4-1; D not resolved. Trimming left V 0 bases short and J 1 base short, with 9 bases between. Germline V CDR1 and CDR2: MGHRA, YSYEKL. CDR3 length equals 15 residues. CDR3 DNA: TGCGCCAGCAGCCAAGATGTAGGGATCCAAGAGACCCAGTACTTC. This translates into CASSQDVGIQETQYF.

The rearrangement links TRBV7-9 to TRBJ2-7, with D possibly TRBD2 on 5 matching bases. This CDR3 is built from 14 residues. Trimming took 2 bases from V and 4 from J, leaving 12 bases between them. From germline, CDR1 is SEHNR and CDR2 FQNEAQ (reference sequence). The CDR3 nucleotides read TGTGCCAGCAGCTTAACTAGTTCCATTTACGAGCAGTACTTC. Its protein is CASSLTSSIYEQYF.

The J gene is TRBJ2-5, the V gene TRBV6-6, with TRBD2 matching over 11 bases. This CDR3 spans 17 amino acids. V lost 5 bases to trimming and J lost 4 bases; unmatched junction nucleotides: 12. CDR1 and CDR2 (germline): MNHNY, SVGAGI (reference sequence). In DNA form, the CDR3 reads TGTGCCAGCAGTCCCCGGGATTTAGCGGGGGGGAGAGAGACCCAGTACTTC. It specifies CASSPRDLAGGRETQYF.